This note documents a single T cell receptor (beta chain) sequence. The sample comes from a study of T cell changes during pregnancy in multiple sclerosis. Some clones are missing from TCRdb's copy, which holds only in-frame ones; the method was immunoSEQ multiplex PCR. The table records roughly 69,000 clones, roughly 93% of them present only once. The CDR3 has 15 amino acids. V shed 7 bases and J 1 base; nucleotides not matched to a gene: 6. In germline, CDR1 is LNHDA, CDR2 SQIVND (reference sequence). Sequencing used peripheral blood, obtained in the third trimester of pregnancy. This chain links TRBV19 with TRBJ2-7, with TRBD2 matching 11 bases. The clonotype was recovered from a female donor with multiple sclerosis, enrolled in a pregnancy study. The CDR3 bases are TGTGCCAGTAATCCTACTAGCGGGGGTTCCTACGAGCAGTACTTC. Translated, it gives CASNPTSGGSYEQYF.